This entry lists 3 T cell receptor beta chains sequenced from one sample in a study of cytomegalovirus exposure and HLA in healthy donors (dated by TCRdb to the late 2010s). Library construction relied on the immunoSEQ multiplex PCR assay. For the multiplex PCR, a mixture combining 60 forward primers for TCR Vbeta segments and 13 reverse primers for TCR Jbeta segments was used. The clones in this table, taken by TCRdb from immuneACCESS, are in-frame only. Not every clone is retained; where verified, under half of the shortfall comes from an unresolved V gene, and the cause of the rest is unknown. This sample comprises tens of thousands of clones, less than 85% of them detected only once. The ten largest account for approximately 3% of the sample. Sequencing was carried out using PBMCs. The source of these receptors is a woman between 18 and 29 years old in good health and CMV-seronegative.

The chain links TRBV7-2 to TRBJ1-3, with D possibly TRBD1 on 5 matching bases. Deletions cut 4 bases from V and 0 bases from J, with 13 bases between. CDR1 and CDR2 from the germline V gene are SGHTA and FQGNSA. This CDR3 has 16 amino acids. CDR3 sequence (DNA): TGTGCCAGCAGCTCGGCGACAGCATTCTCTGGAAACACCATATATTTT. Protein: CASSSATAFSGNTIYF. Supplemented by reference TRBV7-2 and TRBJ1-3, the full variable domain reads GAGVSQSPSNKVTEKGKDVELRCDPISGHTALYWYRQSLGQGLEFLIYFQGNSAPDKSGLPSDRFSAERTGGSVSTLTIQRTQQEDSAVYLCASSSATAFSGNTIYFGEGSWLTVV.

V gene TRBV5-1 combines with J gene TRBJ2-2, with TRBD2 matching 7 bases. V lost 2 bases and J lost 1; bases outside the gene matches: 2. Germline CDR1 is SGHRS and CDR2 is YFSETQ. The CDR3 loop spans 15 amino acids. The CDR3 loop is CASSLSGMNTGELFF. In DNA form, the CDR3 reads TGCGCCAGCAGCTTAAGCGGGATGAACACCGGGGAGCTGTTTTTT.

This chain uses TRBV19 with TRBJ1-2, with TRBD1 identical over 9 bases. The V gene's germline CDR1 is LNHDA and CDR2 SQIVND (reference sequence). The CDR3 runs 13 residues. Trimming at V came to 6 bases and at J to 8 bases, leaving 7 bases not matched to a gene. In DNA form, the CDR3 reads TGTGCCAGTAGGGGACAGGGAGATATGGGCTACACCTTC. It codes for CASRGQGDMGYTF.